This T cell receptor (beta chain) was sequenced in a study of Graves' ophthalmopathy and Graves' hyperthyroidism (dated by TCRdb to 2016 to 2018). Concerning the study at large: Peripheral blood was collected at initial diagnosis, before any treatment. To explore V-J signatures that separate ophthalmopathy from hyperthyroidism, a discovery set of 100 patients was enrolled, consisting of about 45 with ophthalmopathy and 57 with stable hyperthyroidism. Once sampling was done, hyperthyroidism patients were given methimazole at a starting dose of 30 mg daily, while ophthalmopathy patients were given high-dose intravenous methylprednisolone. In roughly 6 hyperthyroidism patients, the T-cell repertoire of thyroid tissue was compared with the T-cell repertoire of blood. The approximately 95 discovery patients were divided at random into training and test sets in a 7:3 ratio. In total, some 130 blood samples were TCR-sequenced: 40 to 45 ophthalmopathy, some 80 hyperthyroidism and 17 hyperthyroidism-to-ophthalmopathy patients. The independent validation cohort included 18 hyperthyroidism patients plus 17 patients who later progressed from hyperthyroidism to ophthalmopathy. The study used signatures of the TCR beta repertoire to tell Graves' ophthalmopathy apart from Graves' hyperthyroidism and to predict which patients would progress to ophthalmopathy. Points the paper makes about the study in general: Sample size was not predetermined statistically, and investigators were not blinded to group allocation. In validation, the model predicted ophthalmopathy progression with about 64% sensitivity and around 72% specificity; 12 predicted patients were CT-confirmed with GO in a median of about 6.1 months. Ophthalmopathy was separated from stable hyperthyroidism by the 13-signature model with just under 90% sensitivity and 81% to 84% specificity in cross-validation and with 80%/75% in the test set. Most expanded thyroid clonotypes with a frequency above 0.001 also appeared in blood, which suggests that blood repertoires may reflect the immune response in the thyroid.

This clonotype was observed many times. The antigen it binds to is not known. No much larger clone exists at a distance of one base, and base qualities are not known. For repertoire sequencing, TCR beta CDR3 regions were amplified from RNA transcripts. The first round was an RT-PCR using HTBI primers with the Qiagen OneStep RT-PCR kit, and this first round was followed by a second-round multiplex PCR, then size selection and purification. Libraries were sequenced on an Illumina HiSeq2000 using paired-end 100 bp reads. The study's own analysis went as follows. Reads were processed with SOAPnuke, discarding reads with adapters, uncalled bases, mean Phred below 15, or no exact constant-primer or identifier match. High-quality paired reads were merged with COPE v1.2.5. Clonotypes were defined as unique nucleotide sequences and were aligned to IMGT TRB V, D and J references using MiTCR v1.1. The analysis was limited to V-J combinations with a frequency above 0.0001, which together covered approximately 99% of the repertoires. For each V-J combination, a TCR clonal expansion and chaos score was defined as F50 clonal expansion divided by the chaos observed in the TCRdist matrix. Features were reduced by Welch's t-statistics and random forest to more than 10 V-J combinations, which fed a naive Bayes classifier. Thyroid-blood repertoire similarity was quantified with the Morisita-Horn index. In-frame beta chains were kept once TCRdb had trimmed the public reads at Q25 with fastp and called clones with MiXCR. Rows matching on CDR3 protein sequence are summarized as one entry with the most common DNA and genes. For this entry, the V and J calls and clone size follow TCRdb and not the study's own pipeline. The sample includes a few hundred thousand distinct CDR3 sequences, with about 16% observed a single time. The leading ten clones occupy around 1.6% of the sample.

From the germline V gene (reference sequence), CDR1 is GTSNPN and CDR2 is SVGIG. Including the terminal cysteine and phenylalanine, the CDR3 comprises 12 residues. The only DNA kept is the CDR3, 36 bases in frame from the first base. For this chain, trimming is 4 bases at the V end and 2 bases at the J end, and the number of junction bases without a gene match is 2. Ophthalmopathy patients had moderately to severely active disease, Clinical Activity Score of at least 3, NOSPECS grade of at least 4, and disease duration under 3 months. Patients were excluded if they had other autoimmune diseases, uncontrolled infections, pregnancy or lactation. Diagnosis was based on clinical symptoms, serum thyroxine, TRAb, thyroid ultrasound and orbital computed tomography. PBMCs were isolated from more than 8 ml of fresh peripheral blood by Ficoll-Paque density gradient centrifugation. Total RNA was extracted using Trizol reagent, and RNA quality was checked on an Agilent 2100 Bioanalyzer.

The clonotype comes from a woman under 30 with Graves' ophthalmopathy. Donor details come from another sample of the same person, matched by shared clones. The chain employs TRBV30 and TRBJ2-7, with 7 middle bases fitting TRBD2. The specimen was peripheral blood. The sequenced DNA is TGTGCCTGGACCCGGGGGGCCTACGAGCAGTACTTC. This gives the protein CAWTRGAYEQYF.